The 18 T cell receptor beta chains presented below share a single source sample, sequenced in a study of breast tumors, draining lymph nodes, adjacent tissues. TCRdb re-called the multiplex PCR reads through MiXCR, storing one row per CDR3 protein. This sample has tens of thousands of distinct CDR3 sequences, with roughly 50% found just once. The sequenced material came from breast tumor tissue. The receptor source for this set is a female donor with breast cancer. Some clones in this sample may be carry-over from other donors' samples.

V usage is TRBV10-3 and J usage is TRBJ1-5; perhaps TRBD1 as D (6 bases). Germline CDR1 and CDR2: ENHRY and SYGVKD. With 4 bases removed from V and 7 bases from J, the gap between germline ends came to 11 bases. The CDR3 covers 13 residues. In DNA form, the CDR3 reads TGTGCCATCAGTGGTGGGGACACCCAGCCCCAGCATTTT. This codes for CAISGGDTQPQHF.

A remark on this clonotype: Germline and junction disagree at one end, which may indicate a read error. The chain links TRBV2 to TRBJ2-5, with 10 bases aligning to TRBD2. The CDR3 is 17 residues long. Germline CDR1 and CDR2: SNHLY and FYNNEI. The DNA for the CDR3 is TGCGGCAGCAGTCGGATTCGGGGAGCGGGAGGGGGGGAGACCCAGTACTTC. It codes for CGSSRIRGAGGGETQYF.

This clonotype has ten or more counts. V gene TRBV7-6 combines with J gene TRBJ2-5; 7 bases are shared with TRBD1. Germline V gene data show CDR1 as SGHVS and CDR2 as FNYEAQ. The length of the CDR3 is 13 residues. V was clipped by 1 base and J by 5 bases; unmatched bases: 1. CDR3 protein: CASSLVQGETQYF. The CDR3 coding sequence is TGTGCCAGCAGCTTAGTACAGGGGGAGACCCAGTACTTC.

The chain combines TRBV29-1 with TRBJ2-5; possibly TRBD1 for D (5 bases). The CDR3 covers 12 residues. Looked up from germline, CDR1 is SQVTM and CDR2 is ANQGSEA. Written as DNA, the CDR3 is TGCAGAGTCCCCTCCAGGGAAAAGACCCAGTACTTC. Its protein is CRVPSREKTQYF.

To note about this clonotype: The junction does not match germline at one end; this may be a read error. The V and J genes are TRBV10-3 and TRBJ1-3; unclear D gene. The germline V gene has CDR1 ENHRY and CDR2 SYGVKD. This CDR3 comprises 13 residues. The CDR3 is CAIRTMAGSTIYF. The CDR3 DNA reads as TGTGCCATCAGAACGATGGCTGGAAGCACCATATATTTT.

This clonotype was detected once. A junction boundary mismatches the germline segment, possibly from a read error. This chain uses TRBV20-1 with TRBJ2-1; 8 bases agree with TRBD1. CDR3 size: 21 residues. In germline, CDR1 is DFQATT, CDR2 SNEGSKA (reference sequence). The CDR3 region is CSARTGMTGAILGFRYDEQFF. The CDR3 nucleotides read TGCAGTGCTAGAACCGGTATGACAGGGGCCATCCTTGGTTTCCGCTACGATGAGCAGTTCTTC.

This clonotype was recorded at least ten times. This chain uses TRBV13 with TRBJ1-1; 7 positions match TRBD1. Trimming cost V 5 bases and J 6 bases; bases outside gene matches: 3. The germline V gene encodes CDR1 PRHDT and CDR2 FYEKMQ (reference sequence). This CDR3 region has 12 residues. The CDR3 bases are TGTGCCAGCAGCGTCAGGGGGGCTGAAGCTTTCTTT. Protein: CASSVRGAEAFF. The full variable domain, rest sourced from reference TRBV13 and TRBJ1-1, is AAGVIQSPRHLIKEKRETATLKCYPIPRHDTVYWYQQGPGQDPQFLISFYEKMQSDKGSIPDRFSAQQFSDYHSELNMSSLELGDSALYFCASSVRGAEAFFGQGTRLTVV.

On this clonotype itself: Germline is not matched at one junction end, which may reflect a read error. The V call is TRBV24-1, the J call TRBJ2-1; D unresolved. CDR1 is KGHDR and CDR2 is SFDVKD in the germline V gene. This CDR3 region has 14 residues. DNA for the CDR3: TGTGCCACCAGTGATTTGCAGGACCGCGATGAGCAGTTTTTC. This codes for CATSDLQDRDEQFF.

This clonotype was observed many times. This may be a read error: a much more frequent sequence differs by one nucleotide. The chain is built from TRBV6-1 and TRBJ2-7; 10 bases align to TRBD2. V shed 5 bases, J shed 8 bases, and the junction held 12 bases outside the gene matches. Germline V gives CDR1 MNHNS, CDR2 SASEGT. The CDR3 has 15 residues. CDR3 sequence reads: CASSQVTSGTGKQYF. Here the CDR3 DNA reads TGTGCCAGCAGTCAAGTAACTAGCGGGACGGGGAAGCAGTACTTC.

The V and J genes are TRBV20-1 and TRBJ1-3; D not certain. V lost 5 bases, J lost 5 bases, and 7 bases lay in between. CDR1 DFQATT and CDR2 SNEGSKA come from the germline V gene (reference sequence). The CDR3 is 11 residues long. CDR3 in DNA: TGCAGTGCTCCCGTGAGAAACACCATATATTTT. Its translation is CSAPVRNTIYF.

Ten or more counts support this clonotype. The rearrangement uses TRBV10-3 and TRBJ1-5, with 8 bases identical to TRBD1. Germline assignment: CDR1 ENHRY and CDR2 SYGVKD. This CDR3 contains 13 residues. Losses at the gene ends were 8 bases for V and 6 bases for J; bases not matched to a gene: 6. CDR3 residues: CAISTGGLQPQHF. Here the CDR3 DNA reads TGTGCCATCTCTACAGGGGGACTTCAGCCCCAGCATTTT.

The chain employs TRBV7-9 and TRBJ1-4; possibly TRBD1 for D (6 bases). Germline values: CDR1 SEHNR, CDR2 FQNEAQ (reference sequence). V shed 3 bases and J shed 7 bases, with 9 bases lying between them. CDR3 length: 13 amino acids. The CDR3 is CASSFGGREKLFF. The DNA of the CDR3 is TGTGCCAGCAGCTTCGGGGGGCGTGAAAAACTGTTTTTT.

This clonotype is categorized as medium-sized. The chain couples TRBV7-9 to TRBJ1-2; 11 bases map to TRBD1. This CDR3 spans 14 amino acids. Germline CDR1 reads SEHNR; CDR2 reads FQNEAQ (reference sequence). V lost 5 bases, J lost 6 bases, and 5 bases stayed unmatched. The DNA for the CDR3 is TGTGCCAGCAGCAAGGACAGGGGGCACGATGGCTACACCTTC. Its translation is CASSKDRGHDGYTF.

By share, this clonotype ranks as large. The genes are TRBV7-2 and TRBJ2-7; the D is unclear. V lost 5 bases and J lost 5, with 10 bases in between. The germline V gene has CDR1 SGHTA and CDR2 FQGNSA. CDR3 size: 12 residues. This CDR3 reads CASSLFSDEQYF. The CDR3 region has the DNA TGTGCCAGCAGCCTGTTTTCCGACGAGCAGTACTTC.

This clonotype appeared once. The V and J genes are TRBV19 and TRBJ1-1; D might be TRBD1 (5 bases). Germline V gene sequence: CDR1 LNHDA, CDR2 SQIVND (reference sequence). Trimming cost V 8 bases and J 2 bases, with 12 bases left between them. CDR3 length: 13 residues. In DNA form, the CDR3 reads TGTGCCAGTGGTGTGGGACCAAACACTGAAGCTTTCTTT. It translates to CASGVGPNTEAFF.

The rearrangement joins TRBV5-1 to TRBJ2-5; 11 bases map to TRBD2. The CDR3 spans 16 residues. Per germline, CDR1 SGHRS and CDR2 YFSETQ. J was trimmed by 2 bases and V by 4 bases; bases with no gene match: 7. For the CDR3, the DNA is TGCGCCAGCAGCCGACTAGCGGGACCCCAACAAGAGACCCAGTACTTC. Translation gives CASSRLAGPQQETQYF.

The chain carries TRBV2 and TRBJ1-2; 10 bases align to TRBD1. Germline CDR1 reads SNHLY; CDR2 reads FYNNEI. The CDR3 is 16 residues long. The V gene end was trimmed by 3 bases and the J gene end by 4 bases; junction bases not matched to a gene: 8. The CDR3 bases are TGTGCCAGCAGTGATCCCCGGGACAGGGGTCGCTATGGCTACACCTTC. Its translation: CASSDPRDRGRYGYTF.

A single count supports this clonotype. CDR3 in DNA: TGTGCCAGCAGTGGACAGGGGAGGACCGGGGAGCTGTTTTTT. It yields the protein CASSGQGRTGELFF. The chain couples TRBV2 to TRBJ2-2, with TRBD1 matching over 8 bases. Looked up from germline, CDR1 is SNHLY and CDR2 is FYNNEI. The CDR3 extends over 14 amino acids. V was pared by 4 bases and J by 5 bases, with 3 bases of the junction left unmatched.